The clone carrying this TCR beta chain has ten or more counts. The source of the sample is a study of T-cell reconstitution after alpha-beta-depleted transplantation in children. Unique molecular identifiers were used in preparing the TCRbeta library. TCRdb recomputed calls from the PCR reads with MiXCR, one row per CDR3 protein. Among 200,000 to 250,000 distinct CDR3 sequences listed, around 9.6% were seen once. The input for sequencing was PBMCs from the stem cell graft donor, taken from the stem cell graft. The sequence was collected from a human donor who donated a stem cell graft to a child with acute lymphoblastic leukemia.

CDR3 region: CASSIDGGHLGGEQYF. For the CDR3, the DNA is TGTGCCAGTAGTATCGACGGTGGACACCTAGGGGGCGAGCAGTACTTC. The chain carries TRBV19 and TRBJ2-7, with D perhaps matching TRBD1 (6 bases). Trimming left V 3 bases short and J 6 bases short, with 21 bases between. The CDR3 is made up of 16 amino acids. Germline values: CDR1 LNHDA, CDR2 SQIVND (reference sequence).